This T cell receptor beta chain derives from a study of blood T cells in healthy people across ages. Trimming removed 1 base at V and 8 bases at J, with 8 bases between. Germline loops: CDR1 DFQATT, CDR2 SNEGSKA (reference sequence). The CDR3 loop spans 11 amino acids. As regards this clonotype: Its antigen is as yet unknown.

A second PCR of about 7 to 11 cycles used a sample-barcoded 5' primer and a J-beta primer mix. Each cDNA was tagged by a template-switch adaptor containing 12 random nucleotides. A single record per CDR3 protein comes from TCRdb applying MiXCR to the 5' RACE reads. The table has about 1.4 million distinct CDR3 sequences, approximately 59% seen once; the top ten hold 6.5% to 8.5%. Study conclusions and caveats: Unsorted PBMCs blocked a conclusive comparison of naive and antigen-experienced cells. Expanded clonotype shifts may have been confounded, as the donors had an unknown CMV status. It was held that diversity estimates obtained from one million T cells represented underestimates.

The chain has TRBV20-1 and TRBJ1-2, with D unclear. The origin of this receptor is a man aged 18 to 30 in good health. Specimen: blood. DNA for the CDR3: TGCAGTGCTAGAGGGCGTCTCGGCTACACCTTC. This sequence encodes CSARGRLGYTF.